The 21 T cell receptor beta chains below come from one sample, sequenced in a study of T cell repertoires in cytomegalovirus infection. One entry per CDR3 protein, called by TCRdb with MiXCR from the reads. The sample includes about a million distinct CDR3 sequences, around a third of them seen just once. These TCRs are of unknown antigen specificity. The material was cultured CD8+ T cells from PBMCs, obtained from culture after CMV antigen stimulation. Receptors were obtained from a human donor in good health (CMV status not recorded). Some clones in this sample may be carry-over from other donors' samples.

In DNA, the CDR3 is TGTGCCAGCAGCTTACGGGTCGGGGTGAACACTGAAGCTTTCTTT. Amino acids: CASSLRVGVNTEAFF. This chain links TRBV7-9 with TRBJ1-1; unclear D gene. In germline, CDR1 is SEHNR, CDR2 FQNEAQ (reference sequence). This CDR3 has 15 residues. V lost 2 bases, J lost 0 bases, and 10 bases lay in between.

This clonotype was seen a few times. The chain carries TRBV5-1 and TRBJ2-1; 7 bases are shared with TRBD1. V gave up 4 bases and J gave up 2 bases; unmatched junction bases: 3. The CDR3 spans 14 residues. CDR1 and CDR2 (germline): SGHRS, YFSETQ. The CDR3 loop reads CASSQDRTYNEQFF. The CDR3 DNA is TGCGCCAGCAGCCAGGACAGGACCTACAATGAGCAGTTCTTC.

This clonotype was counted a few times. The rearrangement links TRBV12-3 or TRBV12-4 to TRBJ1-3, with a possible D match to TRBD1 (5 bases). Trimming took off 3 bases at V and 4 bases at J, with 13 bases between the two ends. The CDR3 extends over 15 amino acids. CDR3 sequence (DNA): TGTGCCAGCAGTTTGGTAGGGGCGCGAGGAAACACCATATATTTT. Its protein is CASSLVGARGNTIYF.

Only one count was recorded for this clonotype. V gene TRBV12-3 or TRBV12-4 combines with J gene TRBJ1-1, with 7 bases that match TRBD1. Losses at the gene ends were 2 bases for V and 5 bases for J; bases not matched to a gene: 17. CDR3 length: 18 amino acids. CDR3 sequence reads: CASSLSWGGGALETEAFF. In DNA, the CDR3 is TGTGCCAGCAGTTTATCGTGGGGAGGGGGCGCCCTGGAGACTGAAGCTTTCTTT.

As for this clonotype: A junction boundary mismatches the germline segment, possibly from a read error. This rearrangement joins TRBV12-3 or TRBV12-4 to TRBJ2-5; D not certain. The CDR3 contains 12 residues. In DNA, the CDR3 is TGTGCCAACAGTTTAGAATGGGAGACCCAGTACTTC. Its protein is CANSLEWETQYF.

There are many counts of this clonotype. V usage is TRBV7-9 and J usage is TRBJ1-2, with 7 bases identical to TRBD1. Germline lookup yields CDR1 SEHNR and CDR2 FQNEAQ (reference sequence). The ends lost 3 bases at V and 3 bases at J; junction bases unmatched: 7. The CDR3 is 15 amino acids. DNA for the CDR3: TGTGCCAGCAGCTTCCGGGACAGCTTTGACTATGGCTACACCTTC. Amino acids: CASSFRDSFDYGYTF.

This clonotype has just a few counts. This chain connects TRBV7-9 to TRBJ1-1; D not resolved. Germline-derived CDR1 and CDR2 are SEHNR and FQNEAQ (reference sequence). V was cut by 10 bases and J by 0 bases, with 15 bases left in between. The CDR3 loop spans 14 amino acids. The DNA of the CDR3 is TGTGCCACCCCTCGGGGTATTCTGAACACTGAAGCTTTCTTT. Amino acid sequence: CATPRGILNTEAFF. The entire variable domain, with the rest obtained from reference TRBV7-9 and TRBJ1-1, is as follows: DTGVSQNPRHKITKRGQNVTFRCDPISEHNRLYWYRQTLGQGPEFLTYFQNEAQLEKSRLLSDRFSAERPKGSFSTLEIQRTEQGDSAMYLCATPRGILNTEAFFGQGTRLTVV.

The chain employs TRBV6-5 and TRBJ2-5; D is undetermined. The CDR3 spans 14 residues. Germline V gene lookup returns CDR1 MNHEY and CDR2 SVGAGI. V gave up 3 bases and J gave up 0 bases, with 8 bases separating them. The CDR3 loop reads CASSYWADQETQYF. The CDR3 DNA sequence: TGTGCCAGCAGTTATTGGGCGGACCAAGAGACCCAGTACTTC.

At least ten counts were recorded for this clonotype. The J gene is TRBJ1-6, the V gene TRBV27, with D perhaps TRBD1 (5 bases). The germline V gene encodes CDR1 MNHEY and CDR2 SMNVEV (reference sequence). The V gene lost 5 bases and the J gene lost 4 bases, with 9 bases spanning the gap. The CDR3 runs to 14 residues. The CDR3 DNA reads TGTGCCAGCAGTACCGGGGCTTATAATTCACCCCTCCACTTT. Translated, it gives CASSTGAYNSPLHF.

V usage is TRBV2 and J usage is TRBJ2-1; 12 bases line up with TRBD2. V dropped 8 bases and J dropped 0; count of bases not matched to a gene: 8. Germline CDR1 is SNHLY and CDR2 is FYNNEI. There are 17 residues in the CDR3. This CDR3 is CASEWTSGKSSYNEQFF. The DNA of the CDR3 is TGTGCCAGCGAATGGACTAGCGGGAAGAGCTCCTACAATGAGCAGTTCTTC.

This chain joins TRBV5-6 and TRBJ2-1; 7 nucleotides agree with TRBD2. The CDR3 length is 16 residues. The V and J ends lost 3 bases and 5 bases, in that order; junction bases with no gene match: 11. Per germline, CDR1 SGHDT and CDR2 YYEEEE. CDR3 amino acids: CASSSWRLAVNNEQFF. As DNA, the CDR3 is TGTGCCAGCAGCTCATGGCGGCTAGCGGTAAACAATGAGCAGTTCTTC.

In this sample, this clonotype turned up a few times. CDR3 amino acids: CASSQDAGGNYNEQFF. The DNA for the CDR3 is TGCGCCAGCAGCCAAGATGCGGGGGGGAACTACAATGAGCAGTTCTTC. V and J are TRBV4-1 and TRBJ2-1, with 9 bases fitting TRBD2. Germline V gene sequence: CDR1 MGHRA, CDR2 YSYEKL. CDR3 size: 16 residues. V trimming: 0 bases; J trimming: 3 bases; junction bases outside the gene matches: 3.

CDR3 loop: CASSIRAYTEAFF. In DNA, the CDR3 is TGCGCCAGCAGCATTCGGGCGTACACTGAAGCTTTCTTT. The rearrangement uses TRBV5-1 and TRBJ1-1, with no clear D. CDR1 SGHRS and CDR2 YFSETQ come from the germline V gene. Trimming cost V 4 bases and J 3 bases, with 10 bases left between them. The CDR3 is made up of 13 amino acids.

V is TRBV5-4 and J is TRBJ1-1, with D unclear. CDR3 length: 16 amino acids. The germline gives CDR1 SGHNT, CDR2 YYREEE (reference sequence). V lost 6 bases, J lost 0 bases, and 18 bases lay in between. The CDR3 spells CASTIRKEVMNTEAFF. The CDR3 coding sequence is TGTGCCAGCACCATAAGAAAGGAGGTCATGAACACTGAAGCTTTCTTT.

This clonotype was counted many times. V gene TRBV7-2 combines with J gene TRBJ2-1, with 7 bases matching TRBD1. The CDR3 is made up of 15 amino acids. The V segment lost 4 bases and the J segment 2 bases; nucleotides outside the gene matches: 5. Germline V gives CDR1 SGHTA, CDR2 FQGNSA. CDR3 sequence reads: CASSYRQGTYNEQFF. CDR3 in DNA: TGTGCCAGCAGCTACAGACAGGGAACCTACAATGAGCAGTTCTTC.

V and J are TRBV5-4 and TRBJ1-1; 8 nucleotides align to TRBD1. After removal of 6 bases from V and 8 bases from J, the junction contained 6 bases not matched to a gene. Germline CDR1 is SGHNT and CDR2 is YYREEE (reference sequence). The CDR3 is made up of 12 amino acids. The CDR3 DNA reads TGTGCCAGCAACTTTGGGGACAGGGAAGCTTTCTTT. Its protein is CASNFGDREAFF.

The chain employs TRBV20-1 and TRBJ1-5, with TRBD1 as a possible D gene (5 bases). Trimming left V 5 bases short and J 0 bases short, with 11 bases between. The CDR3 extends over 14 amino acids. Germline V gene data show CDR1 as DFQATT and CDR2 as SNEGSKA (reference sequence). CDR3 residues: CSAEDRNSNQPQHF. In DNA form, the CDR3 reads TGCAGTGCTGAAGACAGAAATAGCAATCAGCCCCAGCATTTT.

This clonotype was seen just once. The V gene is TRBV13, the J gene TRBJ2-7; 7 nucleotides agree with TRBD1. CDR3 size: 14 residues. The V segment lost 4 bases and the J segment 4 bases; nucleotides outside the gene matches: 7. Germline V CDR1 and CDR2: PRHDT, FYEKMQ (reference sequence). CDR3 sequence reads: CASSSQTTGYEQYF. CDR3 coding DNA: TGTGCCAGCAGCTCCCAGACGACAGGGTACGAGCAGTACTTC.

The V call is TRBV10-3, the J call TRBJ2-7; 7 bases match TRBD1. The V gene end was trimmed by 4 bases and the J gene end by 2 bases; junction bases not matched to a gene: 11. CDR1 ENHRY and CDR2 SYGVKD come from the germline V gene. This CDR3 comprises 16 residues. CDR3 sequence (DNA): TGTGCCATCAGTGTTTGGTCACAGGGGCAAGCCTACGAGCAGTACTTC. It is translated as CAISVWSQGQAYEQYF.

The sample holds a few counts of this clonotype. This chain joins TRBV27 and TRBJ2-7; TRBD1 is a possible D gene (5 bases). The CDR3 length is 13 residues. Germline V CDR1 and CDR2: MNHEY, SMNVEV (reference sequence). V lost 5 bases and J 5 bases, leaving 13 bases between the germline ends. CDR3 in amino acids: CASSPGYPDEQYV. The CDR3 nucleotides read TGTGCCAGCAGTCCAGGGTATCCGGACGAGCAGTACGTC.

The J gene is TRBJ1-1, the V gene TRBV2; tentatively, D is TRBD1 (6 bases). Deletions cut 7 bases from V and 3 bases from J, with 12 bases between. Germline lookup yields CDR1 SNHLY and CDR2 FYNNEI. The CDR3 is made up of 13 amino acids. CDR3 nucleotide sequence: TGTGCCAGCATGGGGGCTAGGGACACTGAAGCTTTCTTT. It translates to CASMGARDTEAFF.